This entry describes one T cell receptor beta chain. Germline V lookup: CDR1 SGHRS, CDR2 YFSETQ. V shed 4 bases and J 0 bases; nucleotides not matched to a gene: 9. The CDR3 spans 17 residues. These data originate in a study of cytomegalovirus exposure and HLA in healthy donors. This table comes from immunoSEQ multiplex PCR, and its TCRdb copy is limited to in-frame clones, with some not included. The table lists some 170,000 clones, roughly 86% of them singletons. This clonotype was sampled from a woman younger than 30 in good health and CMV-seropositive. This chain uses TRBV5-1 with TRBJ2-1, with 8 bases matching TRBD2. What was sequenced was PBMCs. The CDR3 DNA reads as TGCGCCAGCAGCCGACTTAGCGGGACGAGCTCCTACAATGAGCAGTTCTTC. Translating gives CASSRLSGTSSYNEQFF.